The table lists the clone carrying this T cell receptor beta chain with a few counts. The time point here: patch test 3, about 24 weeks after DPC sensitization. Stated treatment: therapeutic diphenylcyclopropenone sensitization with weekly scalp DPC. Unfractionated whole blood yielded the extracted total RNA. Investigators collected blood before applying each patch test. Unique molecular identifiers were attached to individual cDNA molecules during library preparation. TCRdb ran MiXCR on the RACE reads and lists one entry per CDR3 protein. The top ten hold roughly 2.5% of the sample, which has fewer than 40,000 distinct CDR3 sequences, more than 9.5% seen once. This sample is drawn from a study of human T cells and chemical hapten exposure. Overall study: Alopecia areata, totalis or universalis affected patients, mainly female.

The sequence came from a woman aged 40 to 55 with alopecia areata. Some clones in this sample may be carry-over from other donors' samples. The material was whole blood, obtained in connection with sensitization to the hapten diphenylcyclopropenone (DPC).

The CDR3 DNA is TGCAGCGTTGGACGAAGGGACCACGGGGAGCTGTTTTTT. Its protein is CSVGRRDHGELFF. The V and J genes are TRBV29-1 and TRBJ2-2; D may correspond to TRBD1 or TRBD2 (5 bases each). The CDR3 has 13 amino acids. Germline CDR1 reads SQVTM; CDR2 reads ANQGSEA. V lost 4 bases and J 7 bases, leaving 13 bases between the germline ends.